Below, 29 T cell receptor beta chains from the same sample are listed, as sequenced in a study of CXCR3-negative and CXCR3-positive naive CD8 T cells. UMI-labeled 5' RACE TRB cDNA libraries were prepared from the cells. TCRdb re-analyzed the 5' RACE reads; it lists each CDR3 protein once, without DNA. The table counts 35,000 to 50,000 distinct CDR3 sequences; around a tenth lies in the top ten. The material sequenced was memory CD8+ T cells from blood. These receptors were obtained from a human donor in good health. Some clones in this sample may be carry-over from other donors' samples.

The chain has TRBV25-1 and TRBJ1-1; TCRdb reports TRBD1, a call that lacks DNA to check it against. The CDR3 is 15 amino acids. The germline gives CDR1 MGHDK, CDR2 SYGVNS. Here the CDR3 reads CASSGARGDGTEAFF.

V usage is TRBV5-5 and J usage is TRBJ2-7; absent DNA, TCRdb's TRBD1 call cannot be checked. The CDR3 extends over 15 amino acids. CDR1 is SGHKS and CDR2 is YYEKEE in the germline V gene (reference sequence). The CDR3 here is CASSPGTGVMYEQYF. Full variable domain (outside the CDR3, taken from reference TRBV5-5 and TRBJ2-7): DAGVTQSPTHLIKTRGQQVTLRCSPISGHKSVSWYQQVLGQGPQFIFQYYEKEERGRGNFPDRFSARQFPNYSSELNVNALLLGDSALYLCASSPGTGVMYEQYFGPGTRLTVT.

V usage is TRBV12-3 or TRBV12-4 and J usage is TRBJ2-7; TCRdb's D call, TRBD1, is unchecked because there is no DNA. This CDR3 is built from 14 residues. CDR3: CASSSDPGTYEQYF.

The rearrangement links TRBV4-3 to TRBJ1-4. There are 17 residues in the CDR3. The germline V gene has CDR1 LGHNA and CDR2 YSLEER. CDR3 sequence: CASSQEMEGATNEKLFF.

V is TRBV2 and J is TRBJ2-7; TCRdb outputs TRBD2, but without DNA this stays unchecked. Looked up from germline, CDR1 is SNHLY and CDR2 is FYNNEI. The CDR3 covers 14 residues. The CDR3 loop is CASGLAGGDPEQYF.

The V and J genes are TRBV13 and TRBJ2-7; there is no DNA to check the TCRdb D call of TRBD1. Germline CDR1 and CDR2: PRHDT and FYEKMQ (reference sequence). This CDR3 comprises 15 residues. The CDR3 region is CASSLASGVSGEQYF.

V and J are TRBV3-1 and TRBJ2-7; TCRdb indicates TRBD1, and absent DNA this call remains unverified. CDR3 length: 15 residues. Germline V gene sequence: CDR1 LGHDT, CDR2 YNNKEL (reference sequence). The CDR3 spells CASSHWGFETYEQYF.

This chain's CDR3 is CGAVAATYNSPLHF. This chain joins TRBV29-1 and TRBJ1-6. Germline V CDR1 and CDR2: SQVTM, ANQGSEA. The CDR3 consists of 14 residues.

This chain links TRBV6-5 with TRBJ1-1. From germline, CDR1 is MNHEY and CDR2 SVGAGI. The CDR3 length is 14 residues. CDR3: CASSADTIGGEAFF.

The chain has TRBV28 and TRBJ2-7; TCRdb's D call, TRBD1, is unchecked because there is no DNA. The CDR3 is made up of 14 amino acids. The germline V gene has CDR1 MDHEN and CDR2 SYDVKM. CDR3 region: CASSLSPGSYEQYF.

The chain carries TRBV15 and TRBJ2-7; TCRdb calls TRBD1, which cannot be checked without DNA. This CDR3 has 13 amino acids. CDR1 and CDR2 from the germline V gene are LNHNV and YYDKDF (reference sequence). CDR3 sequence reads: CATGQRGSYEQYF.

V usage is TRBV28 and J usage is TRBJ1-2. The germline CDR1 and CDR2 sequences are MDHEN and SYDVKM. There are 12 residues in the CDR3. The CDR3 here is CASSLGQRGYTF.

The chain carries TRBV28 and TRBJ2-7; TCRdb's D gene call, TRBD2, goes unchecked for lack of DNA. Germline loops: CDR1 MDHEN, CDR2 SYDVKM. The CDR3 sequence is 13 residues long. The CDR3 is CASRAGGDYEQYF.

The rearrangement links TRBV5-5 to TRBJ2-1; TCRdb's D call, TRBD1, is unchecked because there is no DNA. The CDR3 runs to 14 residues. The germline gives CDR1 SGHKS, CDR2 YYEKEE (reference sequence). Here the CDR3 reads CASSSGTGPLWQFF.

V is TRBV7-3 and J is TRBJ2-3; TCRdb indicates TRBD1, and absent DNA this call remains unverified. Germline V gene lookup returns CDR1 SGHTA and CDR2 FQGTGA. This CDR3 has 17 amino acids. The CDR3: CASSLPSSGAGEDTQYF.

The V and J genes are TRBV4-1 and TRBJ1-1; TCRdb proposes TRBD1, but this gene call is untestable without DNA. Germline loops: CDR1 MGHRA, CDR2 YSYEKL. The CDR3 spans 16 residues. This CDR3 is CASSQRRTGQNTEAFF.

J is TRBJ1-1 and V is TRBV6-2 or TRBV6-3. This CDR3 contains 13 residues. Germline CDR1 reads MNHEY; CDR2 reads SVGEGT. The CDR3 region is CASSAAENTEAFF.

The chain uses TRBV30 and TRBJ1-1. CDR1 GTSNPN and CDR2 SVGIG come from the germline V gene (reference sequence). The CDR3 totals 11 residues. The CDR3 loop is CAWGAADEAFF.

The rearrangement links TRBV30 to TRBJ2-1. This CDR3 has 17 amino acids. Germline CDR1 is GTSNPN and CDR2 is SVGIG (reference sequence). CDR3 protein: CAWSVRHLVLPYNEQFF.

The chain uses TRBV7-2 and TRBJ1-1; the TRBD1 assignment by TCRdb is unverifiable without DNA. This CDR3 is built from 15 residues. The germline V gene has CDR1 SGHTA and CDR2 FQGNSA. The CDR3 spells CASSLLPGTRTEAFF. Based on the CDR3 plus reference TRBV7-2 and TRBJ1-1, the full variable domain is GAGVSQSPSNKVTEKGKDVELRCDPISGHTALYWYRQSLGQGLEFLIYFQGNSAPDKSGLPSDRFSAERTGGSVSTLTIQRTQQEDSAVYLCASSLLPGTRTEAFFGQGTRLTVV.

V and J are TRBV7-9 and TRBJ2-7. CDR1 is SEHNR, CDR2 FQNEAQ, per germline (reference sequence). CDR3 size: 14 residues. The chain's CDR3 is CASSLVPDSYEQYF.

This chain joins TRBV7-8 and TRBJ1-2; there is no DNA to check the TCRdb D call of TRBD1. In germline, CDR1 is SGHVS, CDR2 FQNEAQ. The CDR3 sequence is 16 residues long. The CDR3: CASSLAGGQSMWGYTF.

The rearrangement links TRBV27 to TRBJ2-2. Germline lookup yields CDR1 MNHEY and CDR2 SMNVEV (reference sequence). The CDR3 consists of 13 residues. The CDR3 reads CASSLSPTGELFF.

V is TRBV3-1 and J is TRBJ2-7; without DNA, the TCRdb call of TRBD1 cannot be checked. The CDR3 extends over 16 amino acids. Germline CDR1 and CDR2: LGHDT and YNNKEL (reference sequence). CDR3 amino acids: CASSQDRPGGSYEQYF.

CDR3 sequence: CASSLDLGVTEAFF. V and J are TRBV5-1 and TRBJ1-1; TCRdb indicates TRBD1, and absent DNA this call remains unverified. This CDR3 has 14 amino acids. Per the germline V gene, CDR1 is SGHRS and CDR2 is YFSETQ.

The V and J genes are TRBV29-1 and TRBJ2-1; TCRdb gives TRBD1 as the D gene, but with no DNA this cannot be confirmed. The length of the CDR3 is 14 residues. The germline gives CDR1 SQVTM, CDR2 ANQGSEA. The chain's CDR3 is CSVEWATAYNEQFF.

This CDR3 is CASSYGQGSQPQHF. The chain uses TRBV6-5 and TRBJ1-5; TCRdb names TRBD1, which stays unverified in the absence of DNA. Germline loops: CDR1 MNHEY, CDR2 SVGAGI. The CDR3 is 14 amino acids.

This chain joins TRBV7-9 and TRBJ2-5; TCRdb returns TRBD1, unconfirmable since there is no DNA. Germline-derived CDR1 and CDR2 are SEHNR and FQNEAQ (reference sequence). This CDR3 has 17 amino acids. CDR3 region: CASSFSLRETMQETQYF.

The J gene is TRBJ1-1, the V gene TRBV4-3; TCRdb's assignment of TRBD1 cannot be checked, as there is no DNA. Germline lookup yields CDR1 LGHNA and CDR2 YSLEER. CDR3 length equals 15 residues. This CDR3 is CASSQDRQGGTEAFF.